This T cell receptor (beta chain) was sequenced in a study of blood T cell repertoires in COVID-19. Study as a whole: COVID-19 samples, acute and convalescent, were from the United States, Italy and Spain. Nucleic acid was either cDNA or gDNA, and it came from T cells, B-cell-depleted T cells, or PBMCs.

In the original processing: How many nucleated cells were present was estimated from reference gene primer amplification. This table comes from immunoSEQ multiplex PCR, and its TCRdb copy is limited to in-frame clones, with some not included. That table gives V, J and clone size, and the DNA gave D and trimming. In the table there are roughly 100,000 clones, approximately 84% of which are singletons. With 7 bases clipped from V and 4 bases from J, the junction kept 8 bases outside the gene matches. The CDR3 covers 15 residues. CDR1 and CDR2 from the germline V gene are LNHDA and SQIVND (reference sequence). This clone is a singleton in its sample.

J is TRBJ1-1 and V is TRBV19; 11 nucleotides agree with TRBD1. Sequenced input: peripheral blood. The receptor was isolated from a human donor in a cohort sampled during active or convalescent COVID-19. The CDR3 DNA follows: TGTGCCAGTACAGGGGACAGGGGGTTTGGCACTGAAGCTTTCTTT. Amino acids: CASTGDRGFGTEAFF.